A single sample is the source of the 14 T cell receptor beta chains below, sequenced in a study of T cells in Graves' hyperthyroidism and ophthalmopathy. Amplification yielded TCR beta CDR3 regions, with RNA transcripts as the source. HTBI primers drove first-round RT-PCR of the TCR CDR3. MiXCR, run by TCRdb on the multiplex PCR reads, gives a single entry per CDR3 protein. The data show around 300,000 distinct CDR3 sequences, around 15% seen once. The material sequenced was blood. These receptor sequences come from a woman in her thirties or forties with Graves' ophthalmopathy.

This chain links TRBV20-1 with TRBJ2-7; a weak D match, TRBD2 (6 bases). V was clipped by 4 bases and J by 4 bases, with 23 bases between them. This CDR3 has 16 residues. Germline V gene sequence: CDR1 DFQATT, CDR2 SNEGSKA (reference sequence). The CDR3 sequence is CSANIPLATMWYEQYF. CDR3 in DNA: TGCAGTGCTAACATTCCCCTAGCGACTATGTGGTACGAGCAGTACTTC.

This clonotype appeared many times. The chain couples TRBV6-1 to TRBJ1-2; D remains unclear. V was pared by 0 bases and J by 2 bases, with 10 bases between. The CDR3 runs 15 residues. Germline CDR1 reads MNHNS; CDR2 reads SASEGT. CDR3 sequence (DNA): TGTGCCAGCAGTGAAGCGCTTCACGGCAACTATGGCTACACCTTC. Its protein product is CASSEALHGNYGYTF.

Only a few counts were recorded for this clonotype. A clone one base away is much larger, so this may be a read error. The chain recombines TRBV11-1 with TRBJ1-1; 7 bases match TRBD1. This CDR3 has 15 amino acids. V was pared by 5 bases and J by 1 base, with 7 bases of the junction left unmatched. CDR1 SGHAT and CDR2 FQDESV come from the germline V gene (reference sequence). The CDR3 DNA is TGTGCCAGCAGCGGAGCACAGGGGTGGAACACTGAAGCTTTCTTT. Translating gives CASSGAQGWNTEAFF.

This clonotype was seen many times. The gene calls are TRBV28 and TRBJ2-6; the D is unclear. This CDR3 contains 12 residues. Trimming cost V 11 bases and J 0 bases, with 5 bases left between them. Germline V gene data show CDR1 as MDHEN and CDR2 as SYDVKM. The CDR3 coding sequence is TGTGCCGTCAACTCTGGGGCCAACGTCCTGACTTTC. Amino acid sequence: CAVNSGANVLTF.

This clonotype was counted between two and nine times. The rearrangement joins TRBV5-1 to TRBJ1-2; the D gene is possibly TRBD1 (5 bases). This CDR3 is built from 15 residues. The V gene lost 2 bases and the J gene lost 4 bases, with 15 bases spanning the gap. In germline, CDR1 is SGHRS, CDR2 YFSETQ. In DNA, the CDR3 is TGCGCCAGCAGCTTCATCGGGACGACACCCTATGGCTACACCTTC. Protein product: CASSFIGTTPYGYTF.

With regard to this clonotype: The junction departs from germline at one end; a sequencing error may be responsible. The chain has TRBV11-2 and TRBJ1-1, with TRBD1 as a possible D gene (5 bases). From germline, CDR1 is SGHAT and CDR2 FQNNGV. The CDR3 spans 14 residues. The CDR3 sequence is CASSRGTQGAEAFF. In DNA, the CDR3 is TGCGCCAGCAGCCGAGGAACCCAGGGAGCTGAAGCTTTCTTT. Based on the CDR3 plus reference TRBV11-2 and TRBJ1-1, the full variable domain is EAGVAQSPRYKIIEKRQSVAFWCNPISGHATLYWYQQILGQGPKLLIQFQNNGVVDDSQLPKDRFSAERLKGVDSTLKIQPAKLEDSAVYLCASSRGTQGAEAFFGQGTRLTVV.

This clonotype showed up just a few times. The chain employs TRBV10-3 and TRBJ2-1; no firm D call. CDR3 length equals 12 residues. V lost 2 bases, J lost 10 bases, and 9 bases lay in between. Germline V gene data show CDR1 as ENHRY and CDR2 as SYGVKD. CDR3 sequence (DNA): TGTGCCATCAGTGAGGTGGCCGGGGAGCAGTTCTTC. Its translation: CAISEVAGEQFF.

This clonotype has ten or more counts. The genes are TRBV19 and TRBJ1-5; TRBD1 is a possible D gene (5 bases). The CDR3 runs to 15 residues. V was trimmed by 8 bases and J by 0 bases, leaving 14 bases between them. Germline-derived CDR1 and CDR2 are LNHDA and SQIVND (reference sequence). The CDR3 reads CASQSAGISNQPQHF. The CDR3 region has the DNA TGTGCCAGTCAGTCCGCAGGGATTAGCAATCAGCCCCAGCATTTT.

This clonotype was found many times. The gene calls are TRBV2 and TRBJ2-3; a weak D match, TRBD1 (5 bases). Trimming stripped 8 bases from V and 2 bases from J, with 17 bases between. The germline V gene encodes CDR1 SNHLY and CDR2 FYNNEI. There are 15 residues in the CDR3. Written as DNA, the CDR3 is TGTGCCAGCCTTCCTGGGGCTTTAATCACAGATACGCAGTATTTT. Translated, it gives CASLPGALITDTQYF.

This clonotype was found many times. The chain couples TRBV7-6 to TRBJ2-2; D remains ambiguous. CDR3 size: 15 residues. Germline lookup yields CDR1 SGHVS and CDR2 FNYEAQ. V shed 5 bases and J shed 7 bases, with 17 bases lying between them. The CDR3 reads CASSLLRLGGGELFF. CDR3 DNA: TGTGCCAGCAGCCTATTAAGGCTGGGCGGCGGGGAGCTGTTTTTT.

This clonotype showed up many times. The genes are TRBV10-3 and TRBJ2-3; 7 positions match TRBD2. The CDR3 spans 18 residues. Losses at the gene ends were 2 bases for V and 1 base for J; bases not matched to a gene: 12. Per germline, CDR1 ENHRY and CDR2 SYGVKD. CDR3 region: CAISESPAGRVGTDTQYF. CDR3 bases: TGTGCCATCAGTGAGAGCCCAGCAGGGAGGGTAGGCACAGATACGCAGTATTTT.

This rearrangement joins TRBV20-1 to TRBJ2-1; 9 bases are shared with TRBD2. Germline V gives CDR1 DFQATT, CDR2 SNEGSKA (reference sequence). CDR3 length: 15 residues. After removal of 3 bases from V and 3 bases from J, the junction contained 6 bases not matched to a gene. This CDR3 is CSASLGLASYNEQFF. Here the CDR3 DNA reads TGCAGTGCTAGTCTCGGACTAGCGAGCTACAATGAGCAGTTCTTC.

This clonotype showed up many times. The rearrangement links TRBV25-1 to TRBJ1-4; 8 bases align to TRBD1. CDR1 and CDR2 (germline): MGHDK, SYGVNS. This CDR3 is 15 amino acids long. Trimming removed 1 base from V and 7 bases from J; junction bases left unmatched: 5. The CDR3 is CASSELDREVEKLFF. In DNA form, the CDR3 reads TGTGCCAGCAGTGAATTGGACAGGGAAGTTGAAAAACTGTTTTTT.

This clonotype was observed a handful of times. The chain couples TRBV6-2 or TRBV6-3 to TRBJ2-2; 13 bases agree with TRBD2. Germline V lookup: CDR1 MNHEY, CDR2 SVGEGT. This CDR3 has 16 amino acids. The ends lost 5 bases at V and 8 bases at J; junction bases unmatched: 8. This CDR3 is CASSPGTSGARGELFF. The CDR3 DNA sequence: TGTGCCAGCAGTCCCGGGACTAGCGGGGCCAGGGGGGAGCTGTTTTTT.